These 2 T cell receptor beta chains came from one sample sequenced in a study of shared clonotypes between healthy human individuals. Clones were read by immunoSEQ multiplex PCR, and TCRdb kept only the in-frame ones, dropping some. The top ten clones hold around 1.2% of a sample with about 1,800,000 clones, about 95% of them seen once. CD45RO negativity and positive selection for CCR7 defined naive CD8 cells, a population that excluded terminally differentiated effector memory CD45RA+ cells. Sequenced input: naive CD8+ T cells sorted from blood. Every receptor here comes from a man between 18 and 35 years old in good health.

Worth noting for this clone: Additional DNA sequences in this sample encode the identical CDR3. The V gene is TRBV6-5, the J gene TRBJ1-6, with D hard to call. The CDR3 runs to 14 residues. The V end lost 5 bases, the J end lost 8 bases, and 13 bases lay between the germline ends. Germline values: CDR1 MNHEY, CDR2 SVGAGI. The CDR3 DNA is TGTGCCAGCAGTCCGACGGGGTTCTATTCACCCCTCCACTTT. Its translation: CASSPTGFYSPLHF.

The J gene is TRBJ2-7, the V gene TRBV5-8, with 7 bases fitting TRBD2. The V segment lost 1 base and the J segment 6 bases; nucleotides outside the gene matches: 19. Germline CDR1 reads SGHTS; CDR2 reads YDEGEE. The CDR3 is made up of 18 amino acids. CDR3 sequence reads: CASSLFDTAGMGFGEQYF. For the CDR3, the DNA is TGTGCCAGCAGCTTGTTCGATACAGCGGGGATGGGGTTTGGCGAGCAGTACTTC.